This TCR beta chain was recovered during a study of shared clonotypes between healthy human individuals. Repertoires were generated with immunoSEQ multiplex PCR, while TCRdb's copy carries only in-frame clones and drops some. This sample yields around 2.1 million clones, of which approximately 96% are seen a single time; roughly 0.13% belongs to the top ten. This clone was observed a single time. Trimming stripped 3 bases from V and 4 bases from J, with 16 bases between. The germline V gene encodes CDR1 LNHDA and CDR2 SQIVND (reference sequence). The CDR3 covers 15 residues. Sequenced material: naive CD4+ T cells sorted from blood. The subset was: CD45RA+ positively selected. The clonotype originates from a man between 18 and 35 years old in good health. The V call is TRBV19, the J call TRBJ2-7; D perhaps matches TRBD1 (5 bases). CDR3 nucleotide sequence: TGTGCCAGTAGTATCTCAGGGAACCCGTCTTACGAGCAGTACTTC. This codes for CASSISGNPSYEQYF.